These T cell receptor beta chains were read from a single sample in a study of shared clonotypes between healthy human individuals. Produced via immunoSEQ multiplex PCR; TCRdb's table is partial and in-frame only. This sample has about 2 million clones; about 95% occur once, and the top ten carry about 0.13%. Sequenced sample: naive CD4+ T cells sorted from blood. The source of these receptors is a man younger than 30 in good health. The CDR3 runs from the conserved cysteine through the conserved F or W. A D gene is named only where the DNA matches it firmly. A clone size is listed for some rows: how often the clone was seen (once, few, many), or a class if it is expanded.

j_call clone_size d_call v_call cdr3_nt cdr3_aa
TRBJ1-1 NA NA TRBV7-7 TGTGCTAGCAGCTCCATAGAGAACACTGAAGCTTTCTTT CASSSIENTEAFF
TRBJ2-5 NA NA TRBV19 TGTGCCAGTCCTACCCTCACAGGTAGCCTTAGGGAGACCCAGTACTTC CASPTLTGSLRETQYF
TRBJ2-3 NA TRBD2 TRBV29-1 TGCAGCGCCCACGGGGGGGCCCATGGCACAGATACGCAGTATTTT CSAHGGAHGTDTQYF
TRBJ1-1 NA NA TRBV6-6 TGTGCCAGCAGCCTAACCGGGGAGAACACTGAAGCTTTCTTT CASSLTGENTEAFF
TRBJ2-7 NA NA TRBV7-2 TGTGCCAGCAGCTTAGTTAACGAGCAGTACTTC CASSLVNEQYF
TRBJ2-3 NA NA TRBV20-1 TGCAGTGCTAGCGCCACAGATACGCAGTATTTT CSASATDTQYF
TRBJ1-2 NA NA TRBV9 TGTGCCAGCAGCGTAGTAGATAACTATGGCTACACCTTC CASSVVDNYGYTF
TRBJ2-5 NA TRBD2 TRBV6-6 TGTGCCAGCAGTTGGGACGAGCGGGGGACTGAGACCCAGTACTTC CASSWDERGTETQYF
TRBJ1-1 NA NA TRBV10-2 TGCGCCACCAAGACACCTTTGAACACTGAAGCTTTCTTT CATKTPLNTEAFF
TRBJ1-3 NA NA TRBV25-1 TGTGCCAGCAGTGATCCAGGGTCTGGAAACACCATATATTTT CASSDPGSGNTIYF
TRBJ2-5 NA TRBD2 TRBV18 TGTGCCAGCTCTCTAGGACTAGCGGGAGGGAAGTACCAAGAGACCCAGTACTTC CASSLGLAGGKYQETQYF
TRBJ2-5 few NA TRBV20-1 TGCAGTGCTAGTGATGGGACCCAGTACTTC CSASDGTQYF
TRBJ2-3 NA TRBD2 TRBV7-2 TGTGCCAGCAGCTTAGCGGAAGCGGGAGGCCCGGGGGGTACGCAGTATTTT CASSLAEAGGPGGTQYF
TRBJ2-5 NA NA TRBV4-1 TGCGCCAGCAGCCAAGATAGGAGCGTGTCCGAGACCCAGTACTTC CASSQDRSVSETQYF
TRBJ1-1 NA NA TRBV10-3 TGTGCCATCAGTAAGACAGAGAGAAACACTGAAGCTTTCTTT CAISKTERNTEAFF
TRBJ1-5 NA NA TRBV11-2 TGTGCCAGCAGCTTGGGCAACAATCAGCCCCAGCATTTT CASSLGNNQPQHF
TRBJ2-5 NA NA TRBV19 TGTGCCAGTAGTACCAGGGCCGACCAAGAGACCCAGTACTTC CASSTRADQETQYF
TRBJ1-1 NA NA TRBV18 TGTGCCAGCTCACCACCGAACGGGGCTCCTGAAGCTTTCTTT CASSPPNGAPEAFF
TRBJ2-7 NA NA TRBV7-9 TGTGCCAGCAGCTTAGAGGGTGGGAGCTCCTACGAGCAGTACTTC CASSLEGGSSYEQYF
TRBJ2-7 NA TRBD1 TRBV18 TGTGCCAGCTCACGGACAGGGGACCCCTCCTACGAGCAGTACTTC CASSRTGDPSYEQYF
TRBJ2-1 NA TRBD2 TRBV2 TGTGCCAGCAGTCGATTAACTAGCGGCACTTACAATGAGCAGTTCTTC CASSRLTSGTYNEQFF
TRBJ2-5 once NA TRBV27 TGTGCCAGCAGTTTATCTAGGGTTCAAGAGACCCAGTACTTC CASSLSRVQETQYF
TRBJ1-1 NA NA TRBV5-6 TGTGCCAGCAGCTTGGTAACAGGGAGGAACACTGAAGCTTTCTTT CASSLVTGRNTEAFF
TRBJ2-7 NA NA TRBV7-2 TGTGCCAGCTCACCGACAGCCTACGAGCAGTACTTC CASSPTAYEQYF
TRBJ1-3 NA NA TRBV6-5 TGTGCCAGCAGGCCCGGTGCCAACACTGGAAACACCATATATTTT CASRPGANTGNTIYF
TRBJ2-7 NA NA TRBV5-6 TGTGCCAGCAGCCATACGACGGGCCGGGCGAAAGACGAGCAGTACTTC CASSHTTGRAKDEQYF
TRBJ1-2 few NA TRBV7-2 TGTGCCAGCAGCTTTGGAACAGGGAACTATGGCTACACCTTC CASSFGTGNYGYTF